Here is one TCR beta chain with its context. This sample was taken from a study of blood T cells in healthy people across ages. Across the study: The capture of about one barcoded beta molecule per two T cells was achieved by template switching.

Sample-barcoded 5' priming and a J-beta primer mix drove a second PCR of about 7 to 11 cycles. TCRdb independently ran MiXCR on the 5' RACE reads; one entry per CDR3 protein. Of approximately 940,000 distinct CDR3 sequences listed, approximately 49% are singletons. The sample, 7.5 to 10 milliliters of peripheral blood, was drawn from each donor. Each sample used at least 6 million PBMCs. V lost 0 bases to trimming and J lost 13 bases, with 22 bases between them. This CDR3 spans 15 amino acids. CDR1 is DFQATT, CDR2 SNEGSKA, per germline (reference sequence). The sequence came from a man aged 25-45 years in good health. Material for sequencing was blood. J is TRBJ2-4 and V is TRBV20-1; the D call may be TRBD1 or TRBD2 (5 bases each). CDR3 region: CSARDLEEGFGEQYF. CDR3 DNA sequence: TGCAGTGCTAGAGATCTCGAAGAGGGGTTCGGGGAGCAGTACTTC.